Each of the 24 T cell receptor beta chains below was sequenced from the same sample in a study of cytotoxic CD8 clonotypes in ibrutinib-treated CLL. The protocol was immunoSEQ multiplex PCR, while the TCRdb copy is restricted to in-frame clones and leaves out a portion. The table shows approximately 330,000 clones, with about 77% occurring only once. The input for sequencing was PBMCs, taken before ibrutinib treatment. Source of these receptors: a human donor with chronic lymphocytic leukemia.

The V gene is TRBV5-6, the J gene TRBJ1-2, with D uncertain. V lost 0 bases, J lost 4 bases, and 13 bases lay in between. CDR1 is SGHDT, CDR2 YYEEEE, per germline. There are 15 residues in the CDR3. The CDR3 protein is CASSLVGRTVYGYTF. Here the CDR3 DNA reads TGTGCCAGCAGCTTGGTAGGGAGAACGGTCTATGGCTACACCTTC.

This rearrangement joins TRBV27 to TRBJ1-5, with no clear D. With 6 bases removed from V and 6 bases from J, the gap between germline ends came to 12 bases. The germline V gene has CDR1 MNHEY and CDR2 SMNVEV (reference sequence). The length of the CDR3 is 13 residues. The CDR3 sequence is CASSWTASQPQHF. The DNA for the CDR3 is TGTGCCAGCAGCTGGACGGCGAGTCAGCCCCAGCATTTT.

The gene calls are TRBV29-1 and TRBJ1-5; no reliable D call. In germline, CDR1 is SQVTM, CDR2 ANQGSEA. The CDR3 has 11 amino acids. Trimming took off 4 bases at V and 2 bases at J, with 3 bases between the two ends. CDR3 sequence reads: CSVGGNQPQHF. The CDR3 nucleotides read TGCAGCGTTGGGGGCAATCAGCCCCAGCATTTT.

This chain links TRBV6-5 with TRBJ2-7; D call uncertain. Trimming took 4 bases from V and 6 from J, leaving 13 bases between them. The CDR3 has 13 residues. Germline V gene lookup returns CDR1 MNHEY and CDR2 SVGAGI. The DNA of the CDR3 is TGTGCCAGCAGTTCCACCCCGGGCCTCGAGCAGTACTTC. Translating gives CASSSTPGLEQYF.

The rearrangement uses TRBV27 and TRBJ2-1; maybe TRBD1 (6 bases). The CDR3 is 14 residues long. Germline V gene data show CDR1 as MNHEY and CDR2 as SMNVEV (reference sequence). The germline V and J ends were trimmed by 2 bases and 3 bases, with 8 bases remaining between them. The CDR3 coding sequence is TGTGCCAGCAGTTTAGACAGGCTCTACAATGAGCAGTTCTTC. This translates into CASSLDRLYNEQFF.

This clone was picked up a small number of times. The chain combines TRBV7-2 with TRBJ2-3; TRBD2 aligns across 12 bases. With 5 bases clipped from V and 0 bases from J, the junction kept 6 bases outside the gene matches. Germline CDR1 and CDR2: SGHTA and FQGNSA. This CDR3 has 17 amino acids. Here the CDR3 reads CASSPRTSGASTDTQYF. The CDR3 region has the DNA TGTGCCAGCAGCCCAAGGACTAGCGGGGCCAGCACAGATACGCAGTATTTT.

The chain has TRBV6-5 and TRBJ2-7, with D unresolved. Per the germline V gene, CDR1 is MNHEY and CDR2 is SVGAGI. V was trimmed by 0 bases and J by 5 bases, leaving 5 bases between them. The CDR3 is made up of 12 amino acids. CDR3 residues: CASSYSRDEQYF. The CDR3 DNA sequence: TGTGCCAGCAGTTACTCTCGGGACGAGCAGTACTTC.

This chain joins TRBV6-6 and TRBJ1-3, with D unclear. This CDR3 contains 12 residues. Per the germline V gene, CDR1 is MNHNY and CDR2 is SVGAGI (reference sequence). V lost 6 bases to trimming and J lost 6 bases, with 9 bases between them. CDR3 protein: CASSDLENTIYF. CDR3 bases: TGTGCCAGCAGCGACCTGGAAAACACCATATATTTT.

The CDR3, as DNA: TGTGCCAGCAGCCAAGTGGGGCGTAGCTACGAGCAGTACTTC. Amino acid sequence: CASSQVGRSYEQYF. V is TRBV14 and J is TRBJ2-7, with D perhaps matching TRBD1 (5 bases). The CDR3 runs 14 residues. The germline V gene has CDR1 SGHDN and CDR2 FVKESK. V lost 1 base and J 3 bases, leaving 10 bases between the germline ends.

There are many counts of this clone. As DNA, the CDR3 is TGTGCCAGCAGAAGGGGGGGTGGTAGTCAGCCCCAGCATTTT. As protein: CASRRGGGSQPQHF. The J gene is TRBJ1-5, the V gene TRBV6-5; TRBD1 might be the D (6 bases). CDR3 size: 14 residues. CDR1 MNHEY and CDR2 SVGAGI come from the germline V gene. V lost 6 bases and J lost 6, with 15 bases in between.

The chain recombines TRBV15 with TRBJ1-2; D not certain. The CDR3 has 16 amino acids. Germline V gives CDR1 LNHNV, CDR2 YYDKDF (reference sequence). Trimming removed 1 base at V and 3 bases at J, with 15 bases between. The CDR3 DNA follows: TGTGCCACCAGCAGAGGCCCCGCCGGAGGGCACTATGGCTACACCTTC. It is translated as CATSRGPAGGHYGYTF. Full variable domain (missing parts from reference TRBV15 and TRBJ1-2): DAMVIQNPRYQVTQFGKPVTLSCSQTLNHNVMYWYQQKSSQAPKLLFHYYDKDFNNEADTPDNFQSRRPNTSFCFLDIRSPGLGDTAMYLCATSRGPAGGHYGYTFGSGTRLTVV.

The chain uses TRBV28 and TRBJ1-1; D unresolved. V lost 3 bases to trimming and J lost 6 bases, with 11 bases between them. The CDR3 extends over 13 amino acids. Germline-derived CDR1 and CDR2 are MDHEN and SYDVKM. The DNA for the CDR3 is TGTGCCAGCAGTTTCCTAACGAGGCCTGAAGCTTTCTTT. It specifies CASSFLTRPEAFF.

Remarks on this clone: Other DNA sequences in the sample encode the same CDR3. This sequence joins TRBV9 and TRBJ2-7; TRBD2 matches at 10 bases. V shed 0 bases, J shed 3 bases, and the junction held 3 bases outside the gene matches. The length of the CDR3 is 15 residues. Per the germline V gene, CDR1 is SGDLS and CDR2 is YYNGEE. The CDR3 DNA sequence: TGTGCCAGCAGCGTAGGATCTAGCGGGAGCTACGAGCAGTACTTC. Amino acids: CASSVGSSGSYEQYF.

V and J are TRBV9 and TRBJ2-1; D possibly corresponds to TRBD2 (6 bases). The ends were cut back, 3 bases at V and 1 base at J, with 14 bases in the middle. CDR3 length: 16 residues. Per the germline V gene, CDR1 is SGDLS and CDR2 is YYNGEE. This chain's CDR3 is CASSGSGLSSYNEQFF. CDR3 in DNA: TGTGCCAGCAGCGGATCTGGACTATCTTCCTACAATGAGCAGTTCTTC.

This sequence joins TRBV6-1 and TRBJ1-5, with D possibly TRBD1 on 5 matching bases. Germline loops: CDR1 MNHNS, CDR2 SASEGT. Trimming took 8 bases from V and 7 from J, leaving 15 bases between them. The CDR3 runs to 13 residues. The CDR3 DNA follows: TGTGCCAGCGGGAGGAGGGGCGACCAGCCCCAGCATTTT. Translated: CASGRRGDQPQHF.

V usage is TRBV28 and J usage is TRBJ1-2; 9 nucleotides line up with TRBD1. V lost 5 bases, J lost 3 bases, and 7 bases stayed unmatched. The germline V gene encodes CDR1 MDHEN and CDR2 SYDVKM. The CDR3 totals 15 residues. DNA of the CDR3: TGTGCCAGCAGTAAAACAGGGGGCTTGCACTATGGCTACACCTTC. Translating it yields CASSKTGGLHYGYTF.

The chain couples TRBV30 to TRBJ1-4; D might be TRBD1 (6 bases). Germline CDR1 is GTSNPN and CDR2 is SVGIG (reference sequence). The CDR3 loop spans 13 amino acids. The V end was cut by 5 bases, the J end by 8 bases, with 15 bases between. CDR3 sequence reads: CAWVRDTGEKLFF. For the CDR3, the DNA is TGTGCCTGGGTCCGGGACACCGGAGAAAAACTGTTTTTT.

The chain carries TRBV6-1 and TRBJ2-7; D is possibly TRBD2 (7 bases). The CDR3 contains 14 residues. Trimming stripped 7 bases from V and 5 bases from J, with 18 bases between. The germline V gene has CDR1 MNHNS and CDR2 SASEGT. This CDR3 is CASISGGADDEQYF. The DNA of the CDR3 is TGTGCCAGCATATCGGGGGGCGCTGATGACGAGCAGTACTTC.

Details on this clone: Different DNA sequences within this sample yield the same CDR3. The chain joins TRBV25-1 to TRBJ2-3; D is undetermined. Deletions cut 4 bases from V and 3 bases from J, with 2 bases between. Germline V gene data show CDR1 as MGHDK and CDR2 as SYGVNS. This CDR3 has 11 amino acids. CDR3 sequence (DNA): TGTGCCAGCAGTGTTACAGATACGCAGTATTTT. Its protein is CASSVTDTQYF.

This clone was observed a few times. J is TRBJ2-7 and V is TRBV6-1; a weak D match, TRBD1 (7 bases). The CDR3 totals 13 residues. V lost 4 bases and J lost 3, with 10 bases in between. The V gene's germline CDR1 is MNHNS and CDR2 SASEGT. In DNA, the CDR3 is TGTGCCAGCAGTGGCGGGACAGTCTACGAGCAGTACTTC. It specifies CASSGGTVYEQYF.

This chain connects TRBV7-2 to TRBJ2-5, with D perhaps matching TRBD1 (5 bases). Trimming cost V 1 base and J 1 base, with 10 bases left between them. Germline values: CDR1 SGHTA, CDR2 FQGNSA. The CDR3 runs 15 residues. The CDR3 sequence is CASSLEGHPQETQYF. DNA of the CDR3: TGTGCCAGCAGCTTAGAAGGACATCCCCAAGAGACCCAGTACTTC.

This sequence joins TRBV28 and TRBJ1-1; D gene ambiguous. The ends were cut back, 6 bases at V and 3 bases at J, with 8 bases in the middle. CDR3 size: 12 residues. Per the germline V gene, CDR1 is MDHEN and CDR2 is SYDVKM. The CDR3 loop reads CASRIWDTEAFF. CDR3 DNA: TGTGCCAGCAGAATTTGGGACACTGAAGCTTTCTTT.

In nucleotides, the CDR3 is TGTGCCAGCAGCTTAGTCGGAGGACTAGCGGGAGGGTACAATGAGCAGTTCTTC. Protein product: CASSLVGGLAGGYNEQFF. The V and J genes are TRBV11-1 and TRBJ2-1, with 15 bases identical to TRBD2. V dropped 1 base and J dropped 4; count of bases not matched to a gene: 5. Germline V gives CDR1 SGHAT, CDR2 FQDESV (reference sequence). The CDR3 is 18 amino acids.

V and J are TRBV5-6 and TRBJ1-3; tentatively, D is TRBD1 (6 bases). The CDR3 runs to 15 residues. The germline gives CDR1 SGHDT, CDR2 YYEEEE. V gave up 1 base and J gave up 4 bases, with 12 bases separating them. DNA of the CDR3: TGTGCCAGCAGCTTGACCGGGACAATAGGAAACACCATATATTTT. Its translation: CASSLTGTIGNTIYF.